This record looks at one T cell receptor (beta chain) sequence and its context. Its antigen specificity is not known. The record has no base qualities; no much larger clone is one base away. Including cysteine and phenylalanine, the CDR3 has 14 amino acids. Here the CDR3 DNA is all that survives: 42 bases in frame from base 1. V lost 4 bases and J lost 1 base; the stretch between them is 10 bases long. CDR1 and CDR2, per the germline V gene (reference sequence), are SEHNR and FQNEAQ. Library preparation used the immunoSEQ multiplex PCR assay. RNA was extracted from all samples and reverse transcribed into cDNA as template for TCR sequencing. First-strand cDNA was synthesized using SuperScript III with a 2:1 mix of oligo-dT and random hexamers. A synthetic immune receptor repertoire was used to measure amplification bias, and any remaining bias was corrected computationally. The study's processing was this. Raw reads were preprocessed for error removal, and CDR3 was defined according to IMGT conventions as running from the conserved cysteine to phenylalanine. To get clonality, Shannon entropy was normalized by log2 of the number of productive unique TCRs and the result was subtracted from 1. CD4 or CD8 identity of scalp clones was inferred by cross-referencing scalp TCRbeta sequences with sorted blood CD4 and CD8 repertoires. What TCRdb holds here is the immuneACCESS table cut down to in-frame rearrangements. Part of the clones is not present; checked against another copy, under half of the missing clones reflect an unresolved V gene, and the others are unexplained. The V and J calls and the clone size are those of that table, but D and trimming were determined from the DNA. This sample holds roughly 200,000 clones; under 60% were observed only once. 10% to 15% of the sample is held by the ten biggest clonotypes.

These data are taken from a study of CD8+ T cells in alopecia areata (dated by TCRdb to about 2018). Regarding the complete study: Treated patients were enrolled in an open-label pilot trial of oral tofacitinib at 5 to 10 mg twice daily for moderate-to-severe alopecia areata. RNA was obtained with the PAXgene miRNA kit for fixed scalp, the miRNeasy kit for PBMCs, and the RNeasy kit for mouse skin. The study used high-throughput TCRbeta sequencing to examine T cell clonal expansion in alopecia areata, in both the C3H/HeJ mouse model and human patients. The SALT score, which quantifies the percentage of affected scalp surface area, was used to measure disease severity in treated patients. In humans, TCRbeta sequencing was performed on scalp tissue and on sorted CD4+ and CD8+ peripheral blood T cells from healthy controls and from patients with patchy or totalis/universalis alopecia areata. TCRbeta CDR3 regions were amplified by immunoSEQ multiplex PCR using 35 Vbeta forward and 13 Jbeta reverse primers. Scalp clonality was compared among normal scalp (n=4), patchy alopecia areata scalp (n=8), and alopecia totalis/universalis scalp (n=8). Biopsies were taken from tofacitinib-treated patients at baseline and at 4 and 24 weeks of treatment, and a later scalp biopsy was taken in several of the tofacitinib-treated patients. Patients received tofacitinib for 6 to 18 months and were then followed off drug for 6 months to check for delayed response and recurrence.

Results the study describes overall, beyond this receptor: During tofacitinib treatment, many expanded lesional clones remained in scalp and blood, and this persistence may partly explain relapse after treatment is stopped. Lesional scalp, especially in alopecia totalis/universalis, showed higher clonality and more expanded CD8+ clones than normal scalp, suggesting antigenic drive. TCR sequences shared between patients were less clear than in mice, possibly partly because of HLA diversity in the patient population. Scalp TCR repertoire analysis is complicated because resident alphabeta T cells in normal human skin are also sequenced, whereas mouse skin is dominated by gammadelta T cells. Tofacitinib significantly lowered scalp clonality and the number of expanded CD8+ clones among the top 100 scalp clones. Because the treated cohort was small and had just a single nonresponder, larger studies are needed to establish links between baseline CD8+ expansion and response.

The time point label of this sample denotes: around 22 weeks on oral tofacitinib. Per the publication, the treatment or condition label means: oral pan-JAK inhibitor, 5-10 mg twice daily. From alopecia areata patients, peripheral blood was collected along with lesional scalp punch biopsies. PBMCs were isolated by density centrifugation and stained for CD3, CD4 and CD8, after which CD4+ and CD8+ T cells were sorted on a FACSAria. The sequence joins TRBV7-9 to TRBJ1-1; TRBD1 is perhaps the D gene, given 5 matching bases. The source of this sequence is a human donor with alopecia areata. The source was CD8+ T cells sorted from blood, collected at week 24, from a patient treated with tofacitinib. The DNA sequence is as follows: TGTGCCAGCAGCTGGGACGGGGGGAACACTGAAGCTTTCTTT. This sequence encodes CASSWDGGNTEAFF.